The 32 T cell receptor beta chains below all came from one sample that was sequenced in a study of molecular identifiers for immune sequencing clone quantification. Each CDR3 protein gets one entry after TCRdb re-called the PCR reads with MiXCR. Counted here are 550,000 to 750,000 distinct CDR3 sequences, around 20% occurring once; the ten biggest clones make up 0.75% to 0.95%. Sequenced: naive CD8+ T cells from blood, with Jurkat cell RNA spiked in. Specified subset: FACS-sorted CD8+CD4-CCR7+CD45RA+ naive T cells. These receptors came from a human donor in good health. Some libraries in this study had Jurkat cell RNA spiked in.

This clonotype has at least ten counts. The rearrangement uses TRBV4-1 and TRBJ1-1; TRBD1 agrees at 7 bases. V lost 5 bases, J lost 2 bases, and 8 bases stayed unmatched. Germline CDR1 and CDR2: MGHRA and YSYEKL. The CDR3 is 15 amino acids. CDR3 in DNA: TGCGCCAGCAGCTCCCCGGGACAGACTAACACTGAAGCTTTCTTT. As protein: CASSSPGQTNTEAFF.

This clonotype was counted at least ten times. The chain recombines TRBV4-3 with TRBJ1-5; the match to TRBD1 covers 7 bases. Germline V lookup: CDR1 LGHNA, CDR2 YSLEER. This CDR3 is 17 amino acids long. V shed 0 bases and J 7 bases; nucleotides not matched to a gene: 12. CDR3 in DNA: TGCGCCAGCAGCCAAGATCAGCGACAGGGAACAAGACAGCCCCAGCATTTT. It codes for CASSQDQRQGTRQPQHF.

Regarding this clonotype: Since a much larger clone is just one base distant, this may be a read error. This sequence joins TRBV7-3 and TRBJ2-5, with D uncertain. Germline V gene data show CDR1 as SGHTA and CDR2 as FQGTGA. This CDR3 is 13 amino acids long. V dropped 5 bases and J dropped 7 bases, with 14 bases sitting between them. This chain's CDR3 is CASSTTLEGTQYF. The CDR3 DNA sequence: TGTGCCAGCAGCACGACCCTAGAAGGGACCCAGTACTTC.

This clonotype was detected ten times or more. J is TRBJ2-4 and V is TRBV18; D remains ambiguous. This CDR3 region has 15 residues. Germline values: CDR1 KGHSH, CDR2 LQKENI. The V end lost 3 bases, the J end lost 8 bases, and 17 bases lay between the germline ends. The CDR3 region is CASSPMDYVRDIQYF. In nucleotides, the CDR3 is TGTGCCAGCTCACCTATGGATTACGTTAGAGACATTCAGTACTTC.

Concerning this clonotype: A much larger clone is a single base away; this may be a read error. V is TRBV20-1 and J is TRBJ1-4; 11 bases align to TRBD1. The CDR3 contains 13 residues. In germline, CDR1 is DFQATT, CDR2 SNEGSKA (reference sequence). J lost 7 bases, V lost 5 bases, and 3 bases had no gene match. DNA for the CDR3: TGCAGTGCTGCCGGACAGGGGGCTGAAAAACTGTTTTTT. Its translation is CSAAGQGAEKLFF.

This clonotype was seen at least ten times. The chain employs TRBV5-6 and TRBJ2-7; D gene uncertain. V lost 1 base and J 0 bases, leaving 5 bases between the germline ends. The CDR3 runs to 13 residues. Germline V CDR1 and CDR2: SGHDT, YYEEEE. The DNA of the CDR3 is TGTGCCAGCAGCTTGCGGTACTCCTACGAGCAGTACTTC. Translating gives CASSLRYSYEQYF.

This clonotype was observed at least ten times. This rearrangement joins TRBV4-3 to TRBJ2-7; D uncertain. V lost 0 bases and J lost 1, with 7 bases in between. This CDR3 is 14 amino acids long. Germline CDR1 and CDR2: LGHNA and YSLEER. CDR3 coding DNA: TGCGCCAGCAGCCAAGATGGCGTATCCTACGAGCAGTACTTC. This sequence encodes CASSQDGVSYEQYF.

Notes on this clonotype: A much larger clone is a single base away; this may be a read error. The DNA for the CDR3 is TGTGCCAGTAGTATTTCGGGGTTTGAGACCCAGTACTTC. It codes for CASSISGFETQYF. The genes are TRBV19 and TRBJ2-5, with D tentatively TRBD2 (5 bases). V lost 3 bases, J lost 5 bases, and 10 bases lay in between. Germline V gene data show CDR1 as LNHDA and CDR2 as SQIVND (reference sequence). The CDR3 is 13 amino acids. Full variable domain (missing parts from reference TRBV19 and TRBJ2-5): DGGITQSPKYLFRKEGQNVTLSCEQNLNHDAMYWYRQDPGQGLRLIYYSQIVNDFQKGDIAEGYSVSREKKESFPLTVTSAQKNPTAFYLCASSISGFETQYFGPGTRLLVL.

The chain joins TRBV4-3 to TRBJ2-7, with TRBD1 as a possible D gene (5 bases). There are 17 residues in the CDR3. Trimming took 0 bases from V and 2 from J, leaving 17 bases between them. Looked up from germline, CDR1 is LGHNA and CDR2 is YSLEER. This chain's CDR3 is CASSQDLSRIGAYEQYF. CDR3 nucleotide sequence: TGCGCCAGCAGCCAAGACTTGTCGAGGATAGGGGCCTACGAGCAGTACTTC.

This clonotype was seen repeatedly, ten times or more. The genes are TRBV10-3 and TRBJ1-1, with a tentative D call TRBD1 (5 bases). CDR1 and CDR2 from the germline V gene are ENHRY and SYGVKD. The germline V and J ends were trimmed by 2 bases and 5 bases, with 12 bases remaining between them. The CDR3 extends over 14 amino acids. The CDR3 DNA is TGTGCCATCAGTGAGATTCCAGGGAGAACTGAAGCTTTCTTT. It encodes CAISEIPGRTEAFF.

V and J are TRBV19 and TRBJ1-6; a possible D gene is TRBD1 (6 bases). Germline V gives CDR1 LNHDA, CDR2 SQIVND (reference sequence). Trimming stripped 6 bases from V and 6 bases from J, with 12 bases between. The CDR3 is made up of 14 amino acids. CDR3 region: CASSPGQFNSPLHF. CDR3 DNA sequence: TGTGCCAGTAGCCCCGGACAGTTTAATTCACCCCTCCACTTT. The variable domain in full, completed from reference TRBV19 and TRBJ1-6, reads DGGITQSPKYLFRKEGQNVTLSCEQNLNHDAMYWYRQDPGQGLRLIYYSQIVNDFQKGDIAEGYSVSREKKESFPLTVTSAQKNPTAFYLCASSPGQFNSPLHFGNGTRLTVT.

This clonotype was seen more than once but under ten times. The rearrangement uses TRBV15 and TRBJ2-2; TRBD1 matches 9 bases. This CDR3 region has 15 residues. The germline gives CDR1 LNHNV, CDR2 YYDKDF (reference sequence). J was trimmed by 7 bases and V by 8 bases; bases with no gene match: 11. CDR3 in amino acids: CATCRDRDICGELFF. In DNA form, the CDR3 reads TGTGCCACCTGCCGGGACAGGGATATTTGCGGGGAGCTGTTTTTT.

This clonotype was seen repeatedly, ten times or more. The chain recombines TRBV12-3 or TRBV12-4 with TRBJ2-5; D possibly corresponds to TRBD2 (7 bases). Trimming cost V 5 bases and J 0 bases, with 16 bases left between them. The CDR3 has 16 amino acids. CDR3: CASSERGALYQETQYF. CDR3 nucleotides: TGTGCCAGCAGTGAACGGGGGGCCCTGTACCAAGAGACCCAGTACTTC.

As for this clonotype: A much larger clone differs from this one at a single base, so this may be a read error. This chain joins TRBV7-6 and TRBJ2-3, with 7 bases lining up with TRBD2. This CDR3 has 15 amino acids. Germline V gives CDR1 SGHVS, CDR2 FNYEAQ. The DNA of the CDR3 is TGTGCCAGCAGCTCAAGATCCCGGGGGGTGGATATGCAGTATTTT. It yields the protein CASSSRSRGVDMQYF.

In regard to this clonotype: A much larger clone lies a single base off, so this may be a read error. The chain joins TRBV6-5 to TRBJ2-7; D is possibly TRBD1 or TRBD2 (7 bases each). This CDR3 comprises 16 residues. Germline loops: CDR1 MNHEY, CDR2 SVGAGI. The CDR3 region is CASSYWAGGDPYEQNF. DNA of the CDR3: TGTGCCAGCAGTTACTGGGCAGGGGGGGACCCCTACGAGCAGAACTTC.

As for this clonotype: A much larger clone differs by one base, so this may be a read error. The chain couples TRBV20-1 to TRBJ2-7, with TRBD2 as a possible D gene (6 bases). Germline V gives CDR1 DFQATT, CDR2 SNEGSKA (reference sequence). Trimming removed 5 bases from V and 2 bases from J, with 13 bases in between. The CDR3 loop spans 13 amino acids. This chain's CDR3 is CSAAGRSPYEQYF. CDR3 DNA: TGCAGTGCTGCGGGAAGGAGCCCCTACGAGCAGTACTTC.

This clonotype was detected a few times. This chain links TRBV5-6 with TRBJ2-1; TRBD2 aligns across 7 bases. The CDR3 spans 15 residues. After removal of 0 bases from V and 3 bases from J, the junction contained 3 bases not matched to a gene. Germline CDR1 is SGHDT and CDR2 is YYEEEE. CDR3 sequence (DNA): TGTGCCAGCAGCTTGGCCGGGACTAACTACAATGAGCAGTTCTTC. Protein product: CASSLAGTNYNEQFF.

This clonotype was counted ten times or more. This chain connects TRBV30 to TRBJ2-3, with TRBD2 as a possible D gene (6 bases). Germline V gene data show CDR1 as GTSNPN and CDR2 as SVGIG (reference sequence). Trimming removed 1 base from V and 6 bases from J, with 17 bases in between. This CDR3 has 15 amino acids. CDR3 DNA: TGTGCCTGGAGTGCATCTCCTTTACTAGCTGATACGCAGTATTTT. The encoded protein is CAWSASPLLADTQYF.

The rearrangement joins TRBV12-3 or TRBV12-4 to TRBJ2-1; possible D gene TRBD2, 6 bases. Trimming stripped 5 bases from V and 5 bases from J, with 19 bases between. This CDR3 has 16 residues. CDR3 sequence reads: CASSPCGEISDNEQFF. The CDR3 coding sequence is TGTGCCAGCAGTCCGTGCGGGGAAATATCTGACAATGAGCAGTTCTTC.

At least ten counts were recorded for this clonotype. The gene calls are TRBV5-1 and TRBJ2-1, with D possibly matching TRBD2 (6 bases). The length of the CDR3 is 18 residues. The V and J ends lost 0 bases and 0 bases respectively, with 16 bases between them. CDR1 is SGHRS, CDR2 YFSETQ, per germline. This chain's CDR3 is CASSLVNAGRTSYNEQFF. The CDR3 coding sequence is TGCGCCAGCAGCTTGGTTAATGCGGGGAGAACCTCCTACAATGAGCAGTTCTTC.

As regards this clonotype: A much larger clonotype is one base distant, so this may be a read error. The chain links TRBV19 to TRBJ1-1, with D possibly matching TRBD1 (6 bases). This CDR3 region has 14 residues. CDR1 and CDR2 (germline): LNHDA, SQIVND (reference sequence). V lost 6 bases and J lost 4, with 15 bases in between. The CDR3 protein is CASRAEGVGTEAFF. CDR3 nucleotides: TGTGCCAGTAGAGCGGAGGGGGTGGGCACTGAAGCTTTCTTT.

This clonotype was counted ten times or more. The rearrangement uses TRBV4-1 and TRBJ1-1, with no clear D. Trimming left V 2 bases short and J 5 bases short, with 15 bases between. The germline gives CDR1 MGHRA, CDR2 YSYEKL. The CDR3 runs 15 residues. CDR3 amino acids: CASSQPGPVWTEAFF. In DNA form, the CDR3 reads TGCGCCAGCAGCCAACCCGGACCCGTTTGGACTGAAGCTTTCTTT.

The chain has TRBV7-9 and TRBJ2-7; possible D gene TRBD1, 5 bases. The germline CDR1 and CDR2 sequences are SEHNR and FQNEAQ (reference sequence). V lost 4 bases and J lost 5, with 12 bases in between. The CDR3 totals 13 residues. This CDR3 is CASSSPGNNEQYF. CDR3 coding DNA: TGTGCCAGCAGCTCTCCAGGGAACAACGAGCAGTACTTC.

The chain combines TRBV20-1 with TRBJ2-3; TRBD2 agrees at 10 bases. Unmatched junction bases numbered 5, after V lost 3 bases and J lost 2 bases. CDR1 and CDR2 from the germline V gene are DFQATT and SNEGSKA (reference sequence). The CDR3 loop spans 15 amino acids. The CDR3 sequence is CSASLAGVNTDTQYF. DNA of the CDR3: TGCAGTGCTAGTCTAGCGGGAGTAAACACAGATACGCAGTATTTT.

This clonotype was recorded many times. The J gene is TRBJ2-5, the V gene TRBV7-9; 9 nucleotides agree with TRBD2. The junction had 5 bases not matched to a gene; V was cut back by 4 bases and J by 5 bases. This CDR3 has 14 residues. Germline assignment: CDR1 SEHNR and CDR2 FQNEAQ (reference sequence). CDR3 coding DNA: TGTGCCAGCAGCTCGGGACTAGCACGGGAGACCCAGTACTTC. This codes for CASSSGLARETQYF.

A note on this clonotype: Just one base apart from a much larger clone, this may be a read error. No conserved phenylalanine or tryptophan is present at the end of the CDR3, so a read error is the likely explanation. This sequence joins TRBV4-3 and TRBJ1-1; D is possibly TRBD1 (5 bases). Germline V gene sequence: CDR1 LGHNA, CDR2 YSLEER. CDR3 length: 14 amino acids. The V and J ends lost 2 bases and 6 bases respectively, with 13 bases between them. The CDR3 nucleotides read TGCGCCAGCAGCCAACGGGGGTCCTTGGCTGAAGCTTTCCTT. Protein sequence: CASSQRGSLAEAFL.

This clonotype has a count of ten or more. V usage is TRBV7-9 and J usage is TRBJ2-3; 9 bases map to TRBD1. CDR1 and CDR2 (germline): SEHNR, FQNEAQ (reference sequence). The CDR3 contains 16 residues. The V segment lost 9 bases and the J segment 6 bases; nucleotides outside the gene matches: 16. Written as DNA, the CDR3 is TGTGCCAGTCTCCCCCCGGGACAGGGTTTAGCGGATACGCAGTATTTT. Translation gives CASLPPGQGLADTQYF.

In regard to this clonotype: It may be a read error: a sequence one base away is much more abundant. The chain combines TRBV2 with TRBJ2-5; D unresolved. Germline CDR1 and CDR2: SNHLY and FYNNEI. The CDR3 contains 15 residues. V was pared by 2 bases and J by 13 bases, with 23 bases between. CDR3 nucleotides: TGTGCCAGCAGTGAAAGTGCTACTAAGGTGCTGGCCCGGTACTTC. Protein product: CASSESATKVLARYF.

This clonotype has a count of ten or more. The V gene is TRBV24-1, the J gene TRBJ2-2; D is possibly TRBD1 or TRBD2 (6 bases each). V lost 7 bases and J lost 1, with 12 bases in between. This CDR3 is built from 15 residues. CDR1 KGHDR and CDR2 SFDVKD come from the germline V gene. CDR3 bases: TGTGCCACCAGCGGGGGACACCTGAACACCGGGGAGCTGTTTTTT. Protein product: CATSGGHLNTGELFF.

The rearrangement uses TRBV10-1 and TRBJ2-3, with TRBD2 as a possible D gene (7 bases). The length of the CDR3 is 13 residues. Trimming stripped 6 bases from V and 6 bases from J, with 13 bases between. Per the germline V gene, CDR1 is WNHNN and CDR2 is SYGVQD (reference sequence). The DNA for the CDR3 is TGCGCCAGCAGCCAGGGGAGGGAGGATACGCAGTATTTT. Its translation is CASSQGREDTQYF.

This clonotype was seen ten or more times. J is TRBJ2-2 and V is TRBV11-3; 10 bases align to TRBD2. V shed 3 bases, J shed 6 bases, and the junction held 4 bases outside the gene matches. This CDR3 contains 15 residues. CDR1 and CDR2 (germline): SGHNT, YENEEA. The CDR3, as DNA: TGTGCCAGCAGCTTCATCAGCGGGGGGGCCGGGGAGCTGTTTTTT. It specifies CASSFISGGAGELFF.

This clonotype turned up a few times. The chain has TRBV30 and TRBJ2-7, with D maybe TRBD2 (5 bases). This CDR3 spans 13 amino acids. Per the germline V gene, CDR1 is GTSNPN and CDR2 is SVGIG (reference sequence). Trimming stripped 5 bases from V and 2 bases from J, with 13 bases between. The CDR3 here is CAWVGENTYEQYF. As DNA, the CDR3 is TGTGCCTGGGTTGGGGAGAACACCTACGAGCAGTACTTC. The complete variable domain, with remaining parts taken from reference TRBV30 and TRBJ2-7, reads SQTIHQWPATLVQPVGSPLSLECTVEGTSNPNLYWYRQAAGRGLQLLFYSVGIGQISSEVPQNLSASRPQDRQFILSSKKLLLSDSGFYLCAWVGENTYEQYFGPGTRLTVT.